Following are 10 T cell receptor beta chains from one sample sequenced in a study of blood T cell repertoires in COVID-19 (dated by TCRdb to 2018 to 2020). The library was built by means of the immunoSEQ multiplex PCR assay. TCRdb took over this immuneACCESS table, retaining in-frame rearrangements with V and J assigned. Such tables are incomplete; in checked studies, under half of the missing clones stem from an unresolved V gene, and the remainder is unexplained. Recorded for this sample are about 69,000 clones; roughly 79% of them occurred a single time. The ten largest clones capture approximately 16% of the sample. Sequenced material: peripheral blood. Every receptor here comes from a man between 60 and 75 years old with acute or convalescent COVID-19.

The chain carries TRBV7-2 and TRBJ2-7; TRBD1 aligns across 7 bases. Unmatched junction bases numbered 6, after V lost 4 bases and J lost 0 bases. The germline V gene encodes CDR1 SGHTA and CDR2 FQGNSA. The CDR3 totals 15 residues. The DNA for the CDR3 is TGTGCCAGCAGCTCTTGGACAGGAAGCTCCTACGAGCAGTACTTC. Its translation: CASSSWTGSSYEQYF.

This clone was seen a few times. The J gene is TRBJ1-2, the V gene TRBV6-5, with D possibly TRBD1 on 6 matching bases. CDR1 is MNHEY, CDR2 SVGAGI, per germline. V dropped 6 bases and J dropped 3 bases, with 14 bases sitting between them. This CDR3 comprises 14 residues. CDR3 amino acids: CASRSGQTHYGYTF. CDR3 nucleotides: TGTGCCAGCAGATCCGGACAGACGCACTATGGCTACACCTTC.

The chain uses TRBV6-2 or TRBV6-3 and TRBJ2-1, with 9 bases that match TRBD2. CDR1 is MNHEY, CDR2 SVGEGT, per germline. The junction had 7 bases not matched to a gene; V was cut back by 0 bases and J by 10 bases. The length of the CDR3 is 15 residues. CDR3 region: CASSYSRGGHEEQFF. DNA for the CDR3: TGTGCCAGCAGTTACTCGCGGGGGGGCCATGAGGAGCAGTTCTTC.

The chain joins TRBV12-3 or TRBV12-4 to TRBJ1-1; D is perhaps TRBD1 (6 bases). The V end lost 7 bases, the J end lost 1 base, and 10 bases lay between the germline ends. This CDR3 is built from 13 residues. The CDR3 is CASKRTENTEAFF. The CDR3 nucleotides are TGTGCCAGCAAGAGGACAGAGAACACTGAAGCTTTCTTT.

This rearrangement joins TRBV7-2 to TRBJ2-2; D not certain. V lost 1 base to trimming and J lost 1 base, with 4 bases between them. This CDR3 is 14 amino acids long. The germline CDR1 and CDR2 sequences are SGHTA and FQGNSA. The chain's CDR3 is CASSLVRNTGELFF. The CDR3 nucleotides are TGTGCCAGCAGCTTAGTGCGGAACACCGGGGAGCTGTTTTTT.

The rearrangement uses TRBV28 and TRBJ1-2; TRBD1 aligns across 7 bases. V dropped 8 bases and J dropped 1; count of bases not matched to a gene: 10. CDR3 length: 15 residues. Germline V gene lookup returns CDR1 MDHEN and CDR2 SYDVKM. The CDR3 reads CASRGGTAINYGYTF. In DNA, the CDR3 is TGTGCCAGCCGCGGTGGGACAGCTATTAACTATGGCTACACCTTC.

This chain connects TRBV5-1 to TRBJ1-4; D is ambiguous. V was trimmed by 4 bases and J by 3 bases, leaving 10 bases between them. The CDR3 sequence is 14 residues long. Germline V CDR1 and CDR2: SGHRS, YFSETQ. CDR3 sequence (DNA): TGCGCCAGCAGCCCCCAAGCCTCTAATGAAAAACTGTTTTTT. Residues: CASSPQASNEKLFF.

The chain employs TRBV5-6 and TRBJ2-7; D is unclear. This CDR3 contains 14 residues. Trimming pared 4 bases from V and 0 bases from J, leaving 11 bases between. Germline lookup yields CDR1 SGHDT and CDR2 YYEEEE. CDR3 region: CASSPTLPSYEQYF. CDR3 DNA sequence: TGTGCCAGCAGCCCCACTTTGCCCTCCTACGAGCAGTACTTC.

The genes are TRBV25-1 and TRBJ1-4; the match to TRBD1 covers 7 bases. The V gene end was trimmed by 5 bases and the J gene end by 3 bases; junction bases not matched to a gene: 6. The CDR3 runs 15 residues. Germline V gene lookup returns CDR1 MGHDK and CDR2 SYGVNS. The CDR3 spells CASSPRQGPNEKLFF. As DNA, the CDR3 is TGTGCCAGCAGTCCCCGACAGGGACCTAATGAAAAACTGTTTTTT.

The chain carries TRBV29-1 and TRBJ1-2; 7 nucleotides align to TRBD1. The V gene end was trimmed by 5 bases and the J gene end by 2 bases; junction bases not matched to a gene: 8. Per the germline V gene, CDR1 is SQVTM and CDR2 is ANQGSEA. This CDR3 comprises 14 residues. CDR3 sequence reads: CSVYRQGGNYGYTF. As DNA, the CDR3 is TGCAGCGTTTATAGACAGGGTGGGAACTATGGCTACACCTTC.